Sequencing of this T cell receptor beta chain was carried out in a study of cytomegalovirus exposure and HLA in healthy donors. Whole-study results and caveats: Later analysis associated a missense DCLRE1C variant with TCR beta V- and J-gene trimming. When a later analysis compared HLA-associated TCR beta chains with equally common others, the HLA-associated chains turned out to be more clonally expanded and to have lower generation probabilities.

Points on this clone: The antigen is not known. An end of the junction differs from the germline gene, which may be a read error.

Germline-derived CDR1 and CDR2 are MNHEY and SVGAGI. The CDR3 runs 14 residues. The PCR made use of 60 Vbeta and 13 Jbeta primers. Sequencing used immunoSEQ multiplex PCR; TCRdb keeps in-frame clones, though not all of them. Of a few hundred thousand clones listed, just under 85% are singletons. The clonotype comes from a woman aged 40 to 50 in good health and CMV-seropositive. The chain carries TRBV6-5 and TRBJ2-7; TRBD1 aligns across 10 bases. Sequenced: PBMCs. In DNA, the CDR3 is TGTGCCAGCAAAGACGGGACAGGGGCCTACGAGCAGCACTTC. Encoded protein: CASKDGTGAYEQHF.